The 16 T cell receptor beta chains below were found in one sample sequenced in a study of shared clonotypes between healthy human individuals. The method was immunoSEQ multiplex PCR; TCRdb's version includes in-frame clones alone and lacks a portion of them. The sample includes roughly 170,000 clones, approximately 61% of them seen just once. The sequencing input was memory CD4+ T cells sorted from blood. Subset described: CD45RA-negative fraction. These receptors were collected from a man aged 30-40 years in good health.

This rearrangement joins TRBV2 to TRBJ2-1, with 9 bases fitting TRBD2. With 11 bases clipped from V and 6 bases from J, the junction kept 11 bases outside the gene matches. This CDR3 is built from 14 residues. Germline V gene sequence: CDR1 SNHLY, CDR2 FYNNEI. This CDR3 is CAGLALTVPNEQFF. For the CDR3, the DNA is TGTGCCGGACTAGCGCTGACAGTACCCAATGAGCAGTTCTTC.

The V and J genes are TRBV5-1 and TRBJ2-1, with 10 nucleotides matching TRBD2. The CDR3 loop spans 16 amino acids. V lost 0 bases, J lost 4 bases, and 4 bases stayed unmatched. CDR1 is SGHRS, CDR2 YFSETQ, per germline. The CDR3 loop is CASSLGLAGDYNEQFF. As DNA, the CDR3 is TGCGCCAGCAGCTTGGGTCTAGCGGGGGATTACAATGAGCAGTTCTTC.

This chain joins TRBV29-1 and TRBJ2-1, with 8 bases that match TRBD2. Germline lookup yields CDR1 SQVTM and CDR2 ANQGSEA. This CDR3 spans 16 amino acids. The V gene end was trimmed by 5 bases and the J gene end by 6 bases; junction bases not matched to a gene: 15. The CDR3 here is CSVLSVWGTSVNEQFF. DNA of the CDR3: TGCAGCGTTTTGAGCGTGTGGGGGACTAGTGTCAATGAGCAGTTCTTC.

CDR3 loop: CASSLGAGYYEQYF. As DNA, the CDR3 is TGCGCCAGCAGCTTGGGCGCAGGCTACTACGAGCAGTACTTC. This sequence joins TRBV5-1 and TRBJ2-7; D ambiguous. CDR3 size: 14 residues. Germline lookup yields CDR1 SGHRS and CDR2 YFSETQ. Trimming removed 0 bases from V and 3 bases from J, with 10 bases in between.

The V call is TRBV2, the J call TRBJ1-2; D ambiguous. CDR1 and CDR2 from the germline V gene are SNHLY and FYNNEI. This CDR3 region has 13 residues. V lost 7 bases and J 2 bases, leaving 11 bases between the germline ends. CDR3 sequence (DNA): TGTGCCAGCACCCCGGTTGTGAACTATGGCTACACCTTC. The encoded protein is CASTPVVNYGYTF.

The sample holds a few counts of this clone. J is TRBJ1-5 and V is TRBV19, with D tentatively TRBD1 (6 bases). Germline CDR1 is LNHDA and CDR2 is SQIVND (reference sequence). This CDR3 is 17 amino acids long. Deletions cut 4 bases from V and 2 bases from J, with 18 bases between. CDR3 sequence: CASSRGQFGVGNQPQHF. CDR3 DNA sequence: TGTGCCAGTAGTAGGGGGCAGTTTGGGGTCGGCAATCAGCCCCAGCATTTT. Using reference TRBV19 and TRBJ1-5 for the parts outside the CDR3, the full variable domain is DGGITQSPKYLFRKEGQNVTLSCEQNLNHDAMYWYRQDPGQGLRLIYYSQIVNDFQKGDIAEGYSVSREKKESFPLTVTSAQKNPTAFYLCASSRGQFGVGNQPQHFGDGTRLSIL.

V usage is TRBV19 and J usage is TRBJ1-2; maybe TRBD1 (5 bases). This CDR3 contains 14 residues. Per germline, CDR1 LNHDA and CDR2 SQIVND (reference sequence). V was trimmed by 5 bases and J by 4 bases, leaving 14 bases between them. The chain's CDR3 is CASSPGEGFYGYTF. CDR3 nucleotides: TGTGCCAGTAGTCCCGGGGAGGGGTTCTATGGCTACACCTTC.

The J gene is TRBJ2-2, the V gene TRBV19, with D uncertain. CDR1 and CDR2 (germline): LNHDA, SQIVND (reference sequence). V was shortened by 0 bases and J by 4 bases, with 6 bases between the two germline ends. The CDR3 length is 14 residues. This CDR3 reads CASSIEPVTGELFF. The CDR3 DNA sequence: TGTGCCAGTAGTATAGAGCCGGTCACCGGGGAGCTGTTTTTT.

This chain connects TRBV7-9 to TRBJ1-4; D unclear. The CDR3 consists of 16 residues. V was cut by 2 bases and J by 2 bases, with 12 bases left in between. CDR1 SEHNR and CDR2 FQNEAQ come from the germline V gene (reference sequence). The CDR3: CASSLLSWITNEKLFF. For the CDR3, the DNA is TGTGCCAGCAGCTTATTGAGTTGGATTACTAATGAAAAACTGTTTTTT.

This clone has a handful of counts. The chain recombines TRBV18 with TRBJ2-2, with D possibly being TRBD2 (5 bases). Germline CDR1 KGHSH, CDR2 LQKENI. CDR3 length: 16 residues. V lost 3 bases and J 5 bases, leaving 16 bases between the germline ends. CDR3 bases: TGTGCCAGCTCACCCAGTTTCGGACTGAAGACCGGGGAGCTGTTTTTT. This codes for CASSPSFGLKTGELFF.

The table lists this clone with many counts. The J gene is TRBJ2-1, the V gene TRBV5-5; 10 bases map to TRBD2. V dropped 4 bases and J dropped 8; count of bases not matched to a gene: 6. CDR3 size: 14 residues. CDR1 SGHKS and CDR2 YYEKEE come from the germline V gene (reference sequence). CDR3 DNA: TGTGCCAGCAGCCAAACACTAGCGGGGTATGAGCAGTTCTTC. Encoded protein: CASSQTLAGYEQFF.

The chain couples TRBV13 to TRBJ1-2, with D possibly matching TRBD1 (5 bases). Deletions cut 5 bases from V and 5 bases from J, with 15 bases between. Germline V CDR1 and CDR2: PRHDT, FYEKMQ (reference sequence). The CDR3 is made up of 14 amino acids. The CDR3 coding sequence is TGTGCCAGCAGCCGGGACGTTGGGGGGTATGGCTACACCTTC. It is translated as CASSRDVGGYGYTF.

This clone was observed a single time. This chain connects TRBV18 to TRBJ2-7, with a possible D match to TRBD1 (5 bases). The CDR3 sequence is 14 residues long. CDR1 is KGHSH and CDR2 is LQKENI in the germline V gene. V was cut by 3 bases and J by 1 base, with 10 bases left in between. In DNA form, the CDR3 reads TGTGCCAGCTCACCTTGGACATATTCCTACGAGCAGTACTTC. As protein: CASSPWTYSYEQYF.

Turning to this clone: This sample also contains other DNA sequences that code for the same CDR3. The rearrangement joins TRBV9 to TRBJ2-2, with D perhaps TRBD1 (6 bases). Deletions cut 1 base from V and 2 bases from J, with 12 bases between. Germline V lookup: CDR1 SGDLS, CDR2 YYNGEE. The CDR3 runs 16 residues. The CDR3 here is CASSVWQGPNTGELFF. DNA of the CDR3: TGTGCCAGCAGCGTATGGCAGGGGCCTAACACCGGGGAGCTGTTTTTT.

The chain joins TRBV4-1 to TRBJ2-1; 10 bases align to TRBD2. Germline V lookup: CDR1 MGHRA, CDR2 YSYEKL. CDR3 length: 19 amino acids. The V segment lost 1 base and the J segment 1 base; nucleotides outside the gene matches: 10. CDR3 sequence (DNA): TGCGCCAGCAGCCAAGTTATAAGCGGGAGGGCCGATTCCTACAATGAGCAGTTCTTC. Residues: CASSQVISGRADSYNEQFF.

This clone has at least ten counts. V and J are TRBV4-3 and TRBJ1-5; maybe TRBD1 (5 bases). V was pared by 2 bases and J by 4 bases, with 12 bases between. The length of the CDR3 is 15 residues. Germline-derived CDR1 and CDR2 are LGHNA and YSLEER. In DNA form, the CDR3 reads TGCGCCAGCAGCCAACAGTTAGGGGATAATCAGCCCCAGCATTTT. This codes for CASSQQLGDNQPQHF.